The rows below give T cell receptor beta chains drawn from one sample of a study of a mutant IDH1 vaccine in newly diagnosed glioma. The data were produced by immunoSEQ multiplex PCR, yet TCRdb's version contains in-frame clones alone and is incomplete. The sample contains around 31,000 clones, 60% to 80% of which appear only once. These receptors lack a known antigen. The sequencing used PBMCs, collected from a glioma patient whose treatment included an IDH1 peptide vaccine. These receptors came from a man aged 25-40 years with glioma. Each CDR3 is given with its conserved first and last residue.

v_call	cdr3_aa
TRBV5-6	CASSLVVEGYEQYF
TRBV9	CASSVVPVADTQYF
TRBV28	CASSLDSGTTNEKLFF
TRBV7-9	CASSAQGGPREQYF
TRBV30	CAWSTGYEQYF
TRBV7-2	CASSIRTGNNSPLHF
TRBV5-4	CASSLDSGAEAFF
TRBV4-1	CASSTVPWIYEQYF
TRBV6-5	CASRPPGHPYEQYF
TRBV7-2	CASSLNSGGKNEQYF
TRBV9	CASSQPGLQNTEAFF
TRBV5-1	CASSFPGTSGGAGEQYF
TRBV7-9	CASSRTDSNQPQHF
TRBV30	CAYIKNTEAFF
TRBV19	CASSRVGGAQETQYF
TRBV4-3	CASSQDIGLGNTIYF
TRBV5-4	CASSLGGGAWEQYF
TRBV5-1	CASSPGQGLNEQYF
TRBV5-4	CASSLGGVGETQYF
TRBV10-1	CASRSGVTTGELFF
TRBV29-1	CSVTGGSNYGYTF
TRBV4-3	CASSQDWLAAPYEQYF
TRBV7-2	CASSLEGDNSPLHF
TRBV19	CASSIRRDTYNEQFF
TRBV2	CASSDSGRGPSNEKLFF
TRBV4-1	CASSQRQGGATEAFF
TRBV2	CASHGIRDRGRNQPQHF